Below are 2 T cell receptor beta chains sequenced from a single sample in a study of OX40 agonist ivuxolimab in advanced cancers. Profiling relied on immunoSEQ multiplex PCR, and the TCRdb table lists in-frame clones only, not all of them. The sample lists approximately 28,000 clones, 84% seen once, with over 15% in the top ten. The specimen was CD4+ or CD8+ T cells sorted from blood, collected in a trial of the OX40 agonist ivuxolimab. These receptor sequences come from an adult with an advanced solid tumor such as melanoma, head and neck, liver or kidney cancer.

This clone was picked up a small number of times. This rearrangement joins TRBV4-1 to TRBJ1-5, with a weak D call TRBD1 (6 bases). Germline CDR1 is MGHRA and CDR2 is YSYEKL. Between the trimmed V and J ends, which lost 4 bases and 6 bases, there was a span of 13 bases. The CDR3 length is 14 residues. This CDR3 is CASSPSRGVQPQHF. As DNA, the CDR3 is TGCGCCAGCAGCCCCTCAAGGGGGGTTCAGCCCCAGCATTTT.

The genes are TRBV5-6 and TRBJ1-5; unclear D gene. The CDR3 has 12 residues. The V gene's germline CDR1 is SGHDT and CDR2 YYEEEE. Trimming removed 3 bases at V and 6 bases at J, with 7 bases between. The CDR3 DNA follows: TGTGCCAGCAGCTCATCGGGTCAGCCCCAGCATTTT. It yields the protein CASSSSGQPQHF.